This TCR beta chain came from a study of Ad26.COV2.S vaccination and SARS-CoV-2 variants. The wider study: The donor was enrolled in the Ad26.COV2.S arm of the COV1001 trial.

The treatment here: around 19 received Ad26.COV2.S at low or high dose, single or two shots; several received placebo; per-sample allocation not given. Day 63 after the first injection of vaccine or placebo was the sampling time. The V end lost 0 bases, the J end lost 3 bases, and 11 bases lay between the germline ends. CDR1 is LGHNA, CDR2 YNFKEQ, per germline. The CDR3 covers 16 residues. Study outcomes and limitations: People given the vaccine had a wider spike-specific TCR breadth than placebo recipients did.

This clone was detected only a few times. The target antigen is unknown. Here immunoSEQ multiplex PCR was the method, and the copy in TCRdb shows in-frame clones only, minus some. This table has hundreds of thousands of clones, 75% to 95% appearing once. Sequenced material: peripheral blood, taken in a trial of Ad26.COV2.S vaccine versus placebo. The chain links TRBV4-2 to TRBJ2-2; D unclear. The receptor comes from a person aged 18 to 59 who received the Ad26.COV2.S COVID-19 vaccine or a placebo. Here the CDR3 reads CASSQDLGADTGELFF. In DNA form, the CDR3 reads TGTGCCAGCAGCCAAGATCTTGGCGCTGACACCGGGGAGCTGTTTTTT.